This is a list of T cell receptor beta chains from one sample in a study of cytomegalovirus exposure and HLA in healthy donors. This table comes from immunoSEQ multiplex PCR, and its TCRdb copy is limited to in-frame clones, with some not included. The top ten hold 15% to 20% of the sample, which has 95,000 to 100,000 clones, roughly 80% seen once. The sequenced sample consisted of PBMCs. The receptors originated from a man between 60 and 75 years old in good health and CMV-seropositive. CDR3s include the opening cysteine and the closing phenylalanine or tryptophan. Only some rows state a clone size, as once, few, many or a class for expanded clones.

abundance	v_gene	j_gene	CDR3aa
.	TRBV28	TRBJ1-5	CASSLGQNNQPQHF
.	TRBV10-2	TRBJ2-1	CASSAQLAGGFYNEQFF
.	TRBV18	TRBJ1-6	CASSPQGWDSPLHF
.	TRBV19	TRBJ2-1	CASSTSSGYNEQFF
.	TRBV19	TRBJ1-3	CASAPGSSGNTIYF
.	TRBV30	TRBJ2-7	CAWSEGEAEQYF
.	TRBV6-5	TRBJ1-2	CASSSPGTGNYGYTF
.	TRBV19	TRBJ1-1	CASSRQGMNTEAFF
.	TRBV6-6	TRBJ2-7	CASSYDRWDRLEQYF
.	TRBV19	TRBJ1-5	CASSIAVNQPQHF
.	TRBV10-3	TRBJ2-1	CAITEGISGGRYNEQFF
.	TRBV7-6	TRBJ1-1	CASSLTGLTEAFF
.	TRBV11-2	TRBJ2-5	CASSLGRVVETQYF
.	TRBV2	TRBJ1-1	CASRGQLNTEAFF
.	TRBV9	TRBJ2-7	CASSGFTGSHEQYF
.	TRBV27	.	CASSRDSSYEQYF
.	TRBV7-9	TRBJ2-7	CSSSLAGRVTYEQYF
.	TRBV28	TRBJ1-6	CASSFHDRGNSPLHF
.	TRBV30	TRBJ1-5	CAWSPGDHSNQPQHF
.	TRBV7-9	TRBJ2-3	CASSFGGVDTQYF
.	TRBV9	TRBJ1-1	CASSAGTGWDTEAFF
.	TRBV18	TRBJ2-5	CASSPLAGETQYF
.	TRBV4-1	TRBJ2-1	CASSHLAGGHNEQFF
few	TRBV5-1	TRBJ2-2	CASSWGTDYTGELFF
.	TRBV5-1	TRBJ2-7	CASSLEGAYEQYF
few	TRBV5-1	TRBJ1-1	CASSLGGQGGAFF
.	TRBV18	TRBJ2-7	CASSREGQGYEQYF
.	TRBV29-1	TRBJ1-1	CSVVGTGLGTEAFF
.	TRBV27	TRBJ2-3	CASRSSGGSPDTQYF
once	TRBV5-1	TRBJ2-5	CASSATGLGETQYF
.	TRBV2	TRBJ2-7	CASSGRQGPSYEQYF
.	TRBV2	TRBJ2-5	CASSGPREETQYF
.	TRBV5-1	TRBJ2-1	CASSGGQGVSYNEQFF
.	TRBV7-2	TRBJ2-1	CASSLRGQSSYNEQFF
.	TRBV30	TRBJ1-1	CAWSVALNTEAFF
.	TRBV7-9	TRBJ1-2	CSSSLFVRGYTF
.	TRBV7-8	TRBJ2-2	CASSALEGSTGELFF
.	TRBV2	TRBJ2-1	CATGLAGSYNEQFF
.	TRBV5-4	TRBJ2-2	CASSLQGNTGELFF
.	TRBV6-1	TRBJ2-3	CASSDRGQGDTQYF
few	TRBV7-2	TRBJ2-1	CASRGDIWEQFF
.	TRBV6-5	TRBJ2-7	CASSTGVNSYEQYF
.	TRBV13	TRBJ2-3	CASSPGQRLGDTQYF
few	TRBV4-3	TRBJ2-2	CASSPYGQGNTGELFF
.	TRBV2	TRBJ2-3	CASGSGVADTQYF
.	TRBV11-3	TRBJ1-1	CASSLDGTEAFF
.	TRBV25-1	TRBJ2-2	CASSDGGQSTGELFF